A few counts support the clone carrying this TCR beta chain. Its antigen is unknown. The data were taken from a study of cytomegalovirus exposure and HLA in healthy donors. Nominally healthy donors provided the samples, though records likely missed some immune exposures. This CDR3 region has 15 residues. Trimming removed 0 bases from V and 2 bases from J, with 11 bases in between. Germline CDR1 is LGHNA and CDR2 is YNFKEQ. This PCR relied on a set of 60 Vbeta primers and 13 Jbeta primers. Per the study methods: Later, 65 million to 85 million unique TCR beta chains were counted in an analysis, and about 10 million of them were shared. The data were produced by immunoSEQ multiplex PCR, yet TCRdb's version contains in-frame clones alone and is incomplete. V, J and clone size were drawn from that table, and D and trimming were deduced from the DNA. This sample has about 130,000 clones, with about 80% found just once.

Broader study findings: Information on immune exposure was restricted to one variable (CMV serostatus). CMV antigen specificity was confirmed in vitro for a few CMV-associated chains.

The specimen was PBMCs. This TCR was sampled from a boy between 2 and 10 years old in good health and CMV-seronegative. V usage is TRBV4-2 and J usage is TRBJ2-7; tentatively, D is TRBD2 (7 bases). DNA of the CDR3: TGTGCCAGCAGCCAAGATAGGGGGGGGGCCTACGAGCAGTACTTC. Translation: CASSQDRGGAYEQYF.